This entry lists 30 T cell receptor beta chains sequenced from one sample in a study of T cells in Graves' hyperthyroidism and ophthalmopathy. The TCR beta CDR3 regions underwent amplification using RNA transcripts as the source. The TCR CDR3 was amplified in a first-round RT-PCR using the HTBI primer set. In TCRdb, the multiplex PCR reads were re-called with MiXCR into one record per CDR3 protein. The sample lists hundreds of thousands of distinct CDR3 sequences, more than 11% occurring once. The sample comprised blood. The receptors here all came from a woman aged 25 to 45 with Graves' hyperthyroidism.

This clonotype was recorded at least ten times. The chain recombines TRBV5-1 with TRBJ1-1, with a weak D call TRBD1 (5 bases). V was pared by 0 bases and J by 6 bases, with 15 bases between. The CDR3 runs to 15 residues. The germline gives CDR1 SGHRS, CDR2 YFSETQ. CDR3 DNA: TGCGCCAGCAGCTTGGTGTCGGCAGGGACGTCTGAAGCTTTCTTT. This gives the protein CASSLVSAGTSEAFF.

This clonotype was picked up many times. This sequence joins TRBV11-2 and TRBJ2-7; 10 nucleotides match TRBD1. Germline V gene data show CDR1 as SGHAT and CDR2 as FQNNGV. The CDR3 has 14 residues. The V gene end was trimmed by 5 bases and the J gene end by 6 bases; junction bases not matched to a gene: 7. The CDR3 nucleotides are TGTGCCAGCAGCACAGAGACAGGGGGCCCCGAGCAGTACTTC. It translates to CASSTETGGPEQYF.

In this sample, this clonotype turned up many times. J is TRBJ2-7 and V is TRBV6-1; TRBD2 agrees at 8 bases. Unmatched junction bases numbered 7, after V lost 6 bases and J lost 0 bases. Per the germline V gene, CDR1 is MNHNS and CDR2 is SASEGT. The CDR3 runs 15 residues. CDR3 sequence (DNA): TGTGCCAGCAGAACCGGGACTAGATTCTCCTACGAGCAGTACTTC. This sequence encodes CASRTGTRFSYEQYF.

This clonotype has at least ten counts. The chain carries TRBV19 and TRBJ1-2; D gene uncertain. This CDR3 contains 14 residues. Germline CDR1 reads LNHDA; CDR2 reads SQIVND (reference sequence). The V end lost 3 bases, the J end lost 1 base, and 9 bases lay between the germline ends. The CDR3 region has the DNA TGTGCCAGTAGTATTTCGGCGGGTAACTATGGCTACACCTTC. Translated: CASSISAGNYGYTF. Full variable domain (missing parts from reference TRBV19 and TRBJ1-2): DGGITQSPKYLFRKEGQNVTLSCEQNLNHDAMYWYRQDPGQGLRLIYYSQIVNDFQKGDIAEGYSVSREKKESFPLTVTSAQKNPTAFYLCASSISAGNYGYTFGSGTRLTVV.

This clonotype was detected many times. The CDR3 DNA sequence: TGTGCCAGCAGTCCCCTCGGAGGATACTTTTACGAGCAGTACTTC. Protein product: CASSPLGGYFYEQYF. The chain has TRBV28 and TRBJ2-7, with D possibly TRBD2 on 5 matching bases. Germline V gives CDR1 MDHEN, CDR2 SYDVKM. V lost 5 bases and J 4 bases, leaving 18 bases between the germline ends. This CDR3 comprises 15 residues.

The chain is built from TRBV4-3 and TRBJ1-2; D remains ambiguous. This CDR3 is 15 amino acids long. Germline-derived CDR1 and CDR2 are LGHNA and YSLEER. Trimming left V 0 bases short and J 4 bases short, with 12 bases between. The CDR3 loop reads CASSQDLRPSYGYTF. The CDR3 bases are TGCGCCAGCAGCCAAGATCTTCGGCCGAGCTATGGCTACACCTTC.

The chain recombines TRBV28 with TRBJ1-2, with TRBD1 matching 7 bases. CDR3 length: 16 amino acids. The V and J ends lost 4 bases and 7 bases, in that order; junction bases with no gene match: 15. Germline CDR1 reads MDHEN; CDR2 reads SYDVKM. CDR3 DNA sequence: TGTGCCAGCAGTTCTTACTGGGACAGCGGGCTACTTGGCTACACCTTC. It translates to CASSSYWDSGLLGYTF.

The chain joins TRBV12-3 or TRBV12-4 to TRBJ2-2, with D perhaps matching TRBD1 (7 bases). The germline V and J ends were trimmed by 5 bases and 1 base, with 11 bases remaining between them. The CDR3 is 15 residues long. CDR3 amino acids: CASSRQGGNTGELFF. The CDR3, as DNA: TGTGCCAGCAGTCGACAGGGAGGGAACACCGGGGAGCTGTTTTTT.

This clonotype was counted many times. The rearrangement joins TRBV6-1 to TRBJ2-7, with D unclear. This CDR3 comprises 14 residues. Trimming pared 6 bases from V and 2 bases from J, leaving 14 bases between. Germline-derived CDR1 and CDR2 are MNHNS and SASEGT. CDR3 DNA: TGTGCCAGCAGGCCAGAGTCGGGCCCCTACGAGCAGTACTTC. Protein sequence: CASRPESGPYEQYF.

This clonotype was counted only a few times. The chain is built from TRBV29-1 and TRBJ2-2; perhaps TRBD2 as D (5 bases). CDR1 SQVTM and CDR2 ANQGSEA come from the germline V gene. V was shortened by 3 bases and J by 5 bases, with 13 bases between the two germline ends. The CDR3 has 14 amino acids. Here the CDR3 reads CSVDPGSGTGELFF. The CDR3 nucleotides read TGCAGCGTTGACCCGGGATCTGGGACCGGGGAGCTGTTTTTT.

This clonotype was detected many times. The rearrangement uses TRBV20-1 and TRBJ2-7, with a weak D call TRBD1 (6 bases). Trimming stripped 0 bases from V and 0 bases from J, with 18 bases between. The CDR3 runs 17 residues. Germline V gene data show CDR1 as DFQATT and CDR2 as SNEGSKA (reference sequence). The CDR3 nucleotides are TGCAGTGCTAGAGATTCGGGGACCAGGGGAATCTCCTACGAGCAGTACTTC. Its protein product is CSARDSGTRGISYEQYF.

This clonotype was counted a few times. The chain has TRBV20-1 and TRBJ2-1; D is unclear. V was trimmed by 0 bases and J by 8 bases, leaving 11 bases between them. The V gene's germline CDR1 is DFQATT and CDR2 SNEGSKA (reference sequence). The CDR3 spans 13 residues. In nucleotides, the CDR3 is TGCAGTGCTAGAGATCCCGATTTAGATGAGCAGTTCTTC. Amino acids: CSARDPDLDEQFF.

This clonotype was observed a few times. This sequence joins TRBV2 and TRBJ2-5; the match to TRBD1 covers 10 bases. This CDR3 region has 16 residues. Germline CDR1 and CDR2: SNHLY and FYNNEI. J was trimmed by 0 bases and V by 6 bases; bases with no gene match: 7. The CDR3 loop is CASSARDRGHQETQYF. In DNA form, the CDR3 reads TGTGCCAGCAGCGCTAGGGACAGGGGCCACCAAGAGACCCAGTACTTC.

This chain joins TRBV2 and TRBJ2-1; D unclear. There are 13 residues in the CDR3. Germline CDR1 is SNHLY and CDR2 is FYNNEI. Trimming took 2 bases from V and 13 from J, leaving 15 bases between them. This chain's CDR3 is CASSESGGVGQFF. CDR3 DNA sequence: TGTGCCAGCAGTGAATCCGGCGGAGTGGGCCAGTTCTTC.

The rearrangement links TRBV19 to TRBJ2-2; TRBD2 matches at 9 bases. J lost 2 bases, V lost 7 bases, and 11 bases had no gene match. The CDR3 covers 17 residues. From germline, CDR1 is LNHDA and CDR2 SQIVND (reference sequence). CDR3 nucleotide sequence: TGTGCCAGTAAAAGCCCCCCGACTAGCGGAAACACCGGGGAGCTGTTTTTT. Its translation is CASKSPPTSGNTGELFF.

The table lists this clonotype with a few counts. The CDR3 here is CASSLSGGLSTGELFF. The CDR3 DNA is TGTGCCAGCAGTTTATCGGGGGGGCTCTCCACCGGGGAGCTGTTTTTT. The chain recombines TRBV28 with TRBJ2-2; 8 bases map to TRBD2. J was trimmed by 4 bases and V by 1 base; bases with no gene match: 5. Looked up from germline, CDR1 is MDHEN and CDR2 is SYDVKM. The CDR3 consists of 16 residues.

The chain recombines TRBV6-1 with TRBJ2-4, with D unresolved. Per germline, CDR1 MNHNS and CDR2 SASEGT. CDR3 size: 14 residues. Deletions cut 7 bases from V and 6 bases from J, with 16 bases between. The DNA of the CDR3 is TGTGCCAGCACTAATAGCCATTCCGGAAACATTCAGTACTTC. It encodes CASTNSHSGNIQYF.

This clonotype was counted many times. This chain connects TRBV20-1 to TRBJ1-2, with D perhaps matching TRBD1 (5 bases). Trimming removed 8 bases at V and 8 bases at J, with 33 bases between. The CDR3 is 17 amino acids. Per the germline V gene, CDR1 is DFQATT and CDR2 is SNEGSKA (reference sequence). CDR3 loop: CSPQTLRQKTVSGGYTF. DNA for the CDR3: TGCAGTCCCCAAACCCTCCGTCAAAAGACAGTATCTGGCGGCTACACCTTC.

This clonotype was seen many times. V gene TRBV2 combines with J gene TRBJ2-1; TRBD2 agrees at 9 bases. The CDR3 has 15 amino acids. Per the germline V gene, CDR1 is SNHLY and CDR2 is FYNNEI. The junction had 9 bases not matched to a gene; V was cut back by 4 bases and J by 8 bases. CDR3 DNA sequence: TGTGCCAGCAGTGTTGGCGGGAGGGGGGTAGATGAGCAGTTCTTC. This codes for CASSVGGRGVDEQFF.

CDR3 loop: CASSPIRTSGSGVSYEQYF. CDR3 sequence (DNA): TGTGCCAGCAGTCCCATACGGACTAGCGGGAGCGGAGTCTCCTACGAGCAGTACTTC. The chain links TRBV27 to TRBJ2-7; 13 bases align to TRBD2. CDR3 size: 19 residues. After removal of 5 bases from V and 0 bases from J, the junction contained 13 bases not matched to a gene. Germline lookup yields CDR1 MNHEY and CDR2 SMNVEV (reference sequence).

There are a few counts of this clonotype. The V call is TRBV30, the J call TRBJ1-1; D may be TRBD1 (6 bases). The CDR3 is 14 residues long. Germline CDR1 reads GTSNPN; CDR2 reads SVGIG (reference sequence). The V end was cut by 2 bases, the J end by 1 base, with 11 bases between. CDR3 sequence: CAWSQTGRNTEAFF. For the CDR3, the DNA is TGTGCCTGGAGTCAAACAGGGCGGAACACTGAAGCTTTCTTT.

This clonotype was recorded at least ten times. V gene TRBV20-1 combines with J gene TRBJ2-7; a possible D gene is TRBD1 (6 bases). The V gene's germline CDR1 is DFQATT and CDR2 SNEGSKA (reference sequence). The CDR3 length is 13 residues. V was clipped by 0 bases and J by 3 bases, with 9 bases between them. The CDR3 DNA reads as TGCAGTGCTAGAGATGGCAGGGGCTACGAGCAGTACTTC. Translated, it gives CSARDGRGYEQYF.

There are many counts of this clonotype. The rearrangement uses TRBV10-3 and TRBJ2-3; 10 positions match TRBD1. This CDR3 is 16 amino acids long. J lost 4 bases, V lost 10 bases, and 14 bases had no gene match. Germline values: CDR1 ENHRY, CDR2 SYGVKD. CDR3 nucleotide sequence: TGTGCCACCCAGATTGGAGACAGGGGGCTTTCAGATACGCAGTATTTT. Protein sequence: CATQIGDRGLSDTQYF.

CDR3 sequence: CASSWTSGSGANVLTF. The CDR3 DNA is TGCGCCAGCAGCTGGACTAGCGGCTCTGGGGCCAACGTCCTGACTTTC. V is TRBV5-1 and J is TRBJ2-6, with 10 bases lining up with TRBD2. Looked up from germline, CDR1 is SGHRS and CDR2 is YFSETQ. The CDR3 sequence is 16 residues long. After removal of 3 bases from V and 0 bases from J, the junction contained 0 bases not matched to a gene.

Regarding this clonotype: A much bigger clone sits one base away, suggesting this may be a read error. This CDR3 is missing its conserved last phenylalanine or tryptophan, likely due to a read error. CDR3 nucleotides: TGTGCCAGCAGCTTAGCGAAGCGCACTGAAGCTTTCCTT. This codes for CASSLAKRTEAFL. The chain carries TRBV7-6 and TRBJ1-1; D unclear. Germline V gene sequence: CDR1 SGHVS, CDR2 FNYEAQ. This CDR3 comprises 13 residues. V shed 0 bases and J shed 4 bases, with 6 bases lying between them.

This chain connects TRBV7-8 to TRBJ2-7, with 7 positions matching TRBD1. V lost 5 bases and J lost 0; bases outside the gene matches: 10. The CDR3 spans 16 residues. CDR1 and CDR2 from the germline V gene are SGHVS and FQNEAQ. CDR3 sequence: CASSLNTGQSSYEQYF. DNA of the CDR3: TGTGCCAGCAGCCTCAATACGGGACAGAGCTCCTACGAGCAGTACTTC.

This clonotype was counted at least ten times. This chain joins TRBV6-2 or TRBV6-3 and TRBJ1-2; D may be TRBD1 (5 bases). Germline CDR1 reads MNHEY; CDR2 reads SVGEGT. The CDR3 spans 12 residues. V lost 8 bases and J 4 bases, leaving 11 bases between the germline ends. CDR3 sequence reads: CASQGGPYGYTF. The CDR3 DNA reads as TGTGCCAGCCAGGGAGGACCCTATGGCTACACCTTC.

Many counts were recorded for this clonotype. The junction and the germline gene differ at one end; a read error may be behind it. This chain uses TRBV3-1 with TRBJ2-1; no reliable D call. Germline assignment: CDR1 LGHDT and CDR2 YNNKEL (reference sequence). The CDR3 totals 16 residues. The CDR3 DNA reads as TGTGCCAGCAGCTATTTAGCCAGCCCCTCCAACAATGAGCAGTTCTTC. It is translated as CASSYLASPSNNEQFF.

The J gene is TRBJ2-5, the V gene TRBV27; D may be TRBD2 (6 bases). Trimming removed 6 bases at V and 1 base at J, with 21 bases between. CDR1 is MNHEY and CDR2 is SMNVEV in the germline V gene (reference sequence). The CDR3 extends over 17 amino acids. The CDR3 sequence is CASSIDEDYRSQETQYF. CDR3 DNA sequence: TGTGCCAGCAGCATAGACGAGGACTACCGCTCCCAAGAGACCCAGTACTTC.

This clonotype was recorded many times. The chain uses TRBV6-2 or TRBV6-3 and TRBJ2-5; 8 nucleotides match TRBD2. The CDR3 loop spans 16 amino acids. V dropped 1 base and J dropped 5; count of bases not matched to a gene: 9. Looked up from germline, CDR1 is MNHEY and CDR2 is SVGEGT. This chain's CDR3 is CASSYYAGGAKETQYF. CDR3 DNA: TGTGCCAGCAGTTACTATGCGGGAGGAGCTAAGGAGACCCAGTACTTC.